The 13 T cell receptor beta chains below come from one sample, sequenced in a study of T cell changes during pregnancy in multiple sclerosis. Profiling relied on immunoSEQ multiplex PCR, and the TCRdb table lists in-frame clones only, not all of them. Of around 42,000 clones detected, about 91% appear once; the ten largest clones hold roughly 0.72%. The material was CD4+ T cells from peripheral blood mononuclear cells, obtained in the third trimester of pregnancy. The receptors originated from a female donor with multiple sclerosis, enrolled in a pregnancy study.

The chain employs TRBV10-1 and TRBJ1-1; unclear D gene. Germline V gene lookup returns CDR1 WNHNN and CDR2 SYGVQD (reference sequence). The CDR3 sequence is 13 residues long. Trimming removed 6 bases from V and 1 base from J, with 9 bases in between. The CDR3 region has the DNA TGCGCCAGCAGCCCGCGTCCGAACACTGAAGCTTTCTTT. Amino acids: CASSPRPNTEAFF.

The chain joins TRBV14 to TRBJ2-7; TRBD1 is a possible D gene (6 bases). Germline V gene lookup returns CDR1 SGHDN and CDR2 FVKESK. This CDR3 has 15 amino acids. Trimming removed 1 base at V and 2 bases at J, with 12 bases between. The CDR3 nucleotides are TGTGCCAGCAGCCAAGCAGTGGGGGCAACCTACGAGCAGTACTTC. Its protein product is CASSQAVGATYEQYF.

The V gene is TRBV25-1, the J gene TRBJ2-3; D not resolved. Germline CDR1 MGHDK, CDR2 SYGVNS. V was cut by 6 bases and J by 6 bases, with 16 bases left in between. The CDR3 covers 14 residues. The CDR3 DNA is TGTGCCAGCAGGGCGGCCCCTGCTGCGGATACGCAGTATTTT. It encodes CASRAAPAADTQYF.

The CDR3 DNA is TGCGCCAGCTCCGGGAGGGCGGGAGGGCTAGATGAGCAGTTCTTC. This encodes CASSGRAGGLDEQFF. The chain recombines TRBV5-1 with TRBJ2-1, with TRBD2 identical over 9 bases. The length of the CDR3 is 15 residues. The ends lost 7 bases at V and 8 bases at J; junction bases unmatched: 13. Germline CDR1 reads SGHRS; CDR2 reads YFSETQ. The full variable domain, its missing parts supplied by reference TRBV5-1 and TRBJ2-1, is KAGVTQTPRYLIKTRGQQVTLSCSPISGHRSVSWYQQTPGQGLQFLFEYFSETQRNKGNFPGRFSGRQFSNSRSEMNVSTLELGDSALYLCASSGRAGGLDEQFFGPGTRLTVL.

The chain uses TRBV7-2 and TRBJ2-3; D remains ambiguous. The CDR3 runs 14 residues. The V end lost 6 bases, the J end lost 6 bases, and 16 bases lay between the germline ends. Germline lookup yields CDR1 SGHTA and CDR2 FQGNSA. This CDR3 reads CASRSGPSRDTQYF. The CDR3 region has the DNA TGTGCCAGCAGATCCGGCCCCTCGAGGGATACGCAGTATTTT. The full variable domain, with the rest looked up from reference TRBV7-2 and TRBJ2-3, is GAGVSQSPSNKVTEKGKDVELRCDPISGHTALYWYRQSLGQGLEFLIYFQGNSAPDKSGLPSDRFSAERTGGSVSTLTIQRTQQEDSAVYLCASRSGPSRDTQYFGPGTRLTVL.

The V gene is TRBV11-2, the J gene TRBJ1-4; 9 nucleotides agree with TRBD1. The CDR3 length is 14 residues. Trimming removed 5 bases from V and 8 bases from J; junction bases left unmatched: 6. Germline assignment: CDR1 SGHAT and CDR2 FQNNGV. The CDR3 loop is CASSVGQGSEKLFF. DNA for the CDR3: TGTGCCAGCAGCGTGGGACAGGGAAGCGAAAAACTGTTTTTT. The full variable domain, completed using reference TRBV11-2 and TRBJ1-4, is EAGVAQSPRYKIIEKRQSVAFWCNPISGHATLYWYQQILGQGPKLLIQFQNNGVVDDSQLPKDRFSAERLKGVDSTLKIQPAKLEDSAVYLCASSVGQGSEKLFFGSGTQLSVL.

The genes are TRBV19 and TRBJ2-7, with TRBD1 matching over 8 bases. After removal of 8 bases from V and 4 bases from J, the junction contained 13 bases not matched to a gene. The CDR3 consists of 15 residues. Germline-derived CDR1 and CDR2 are LNHDA and SQIVND (reference sequence). The CDR3 spells CASALSSGGLYEQYF. The CDR3 DNA is TGTGCCAGTGCCCTCAGCTCAGGGGGCCTTTACGAGCAGTACTTC.

The chain combines TRBV2 with TRBJ1-2; TRBD1 might be the D (5 bases). The CDR3 has 13 amino acids. V was clipped by 8 bases and J by 2 bases, with 12 bases between them. CDR1 SNHLY and CDR2 FYNNEI come from the germline V gene. Written as DNA, the CDR3 is TGTGCCAGCGGAGCCAGGGCAAACTATGGCTACACCTTC. Its protein product is CASGARANYGYTF.

This clone has only one observation. The chain combines TRBV5-1 with TRBJ2-7; maybe TRBD1 (6 bases). Trimming took 0 bases from V and 4 from J, leaving 11 bases between them. Germline V gene lookup returns CDR1 SGHRS and CDR2 YFSETQ. This CDR3 has 14 residues. The DNA of the CDR3 is TGCGCCAGCAGCTTGGTGGGGGCGCGATACGAGCAGTACTTC. This codes for CASSLVGARYEQYF.

The V call is TRBV29-1, the J call TRBJ2-1; weak D call: TRBD1 (6 bases). The length of the CDR3 is 13 residues. V lost 7 bases and J lost 5, with 15 bases in between. Germline CDR1 is SQVTM and CDR2 is ANQGSEA. CDR3 region: CSANRDTDNEQFF. CDR3 nucleotide sequence: TGCAGCGCGAACCGGGACACGGACAATGAGCAGTTCTTC.

This chain connects TRBV7-6 to TRBJ2-1; 14 bases are a match to TRBD2. The CDR3 has 16 residues. J lost 10 bases, V lost 5 bases, and 10 bases had no gene match. Germline lookup yields CDR1 SGHVS and CDR2 FNYEAQ. CDR3 residues: CASSHRLAGGPGEQFF. The CDR3 DNA follows: TGTGCCAGCAGCCACAGACTAGCGGGAGGGCCAGGGGAGCAGTTCTTC.

The chain has TRBV30 and TRBJ2-7, with TRBD2 matching 9 bases. Trimming removed 2 bases from V and 4 bases from J; junction bases left unmatched: 18. The CDR3 sequence is 18 residues long. Germline V gene data show CDR1 as GTSNPN and CDR2 as SVGIG (reference sequence). CDR3 sequence reads: CAWSLPPSWTSENYEQYF. The CDR3 DNA reads as TGTGCCTGGAGTTTGCCTCCCTCCTGGACTAGCGAGAATTACGAGCAGTACTTC.

This rearrangement joins TRBV7-3 to TRBJ2-3; a weak D match, TRBD2 (5 bases). CDR1 is SGHTA, CDR2 FQGTGA, per germline. The CDR3 is made up of 14 amino acids. Deletions cut 5 bases from V and 2 bases from J, with 11 bases between. The CDR3 sequence is CASSRAVNTDTQYF. The CDR3 region has the DNA TGTGCCAGCAGCAGAGCGGTAAACACAGATACGCAGTATTTT.